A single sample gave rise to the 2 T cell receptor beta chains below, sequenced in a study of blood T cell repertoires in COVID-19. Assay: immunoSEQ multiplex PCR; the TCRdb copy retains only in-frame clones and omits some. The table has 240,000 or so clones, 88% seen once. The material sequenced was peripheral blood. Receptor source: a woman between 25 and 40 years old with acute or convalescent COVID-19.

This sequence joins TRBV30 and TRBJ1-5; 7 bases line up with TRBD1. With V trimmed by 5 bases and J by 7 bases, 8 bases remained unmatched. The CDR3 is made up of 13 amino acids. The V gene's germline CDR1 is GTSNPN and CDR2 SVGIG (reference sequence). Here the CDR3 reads CAWSTGLGQPQHF. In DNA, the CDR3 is TGTGCCTGGTCGACAGGGTTAGGGCAGCCCCAGCATTTT.

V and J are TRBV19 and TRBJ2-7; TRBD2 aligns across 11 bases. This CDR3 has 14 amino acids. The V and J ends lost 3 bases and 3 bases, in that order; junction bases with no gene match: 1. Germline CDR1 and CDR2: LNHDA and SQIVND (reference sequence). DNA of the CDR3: TGTGCCAGTAGTATGACTAGCGGGGACTACGAGCAGTACTTC. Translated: CASSMTSGDYEQYF. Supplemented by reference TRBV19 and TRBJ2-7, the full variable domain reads DGGITQSPKYLFRKEGQNVTLSCEQNLNHDAMYWYRQDPGQGLRLIYYSQIVNDFQKGDIAEGYSVSREKKESFPLTVTSAQKNPTAFYLCASSMTSGDYEQYFGPGTRLTVT.